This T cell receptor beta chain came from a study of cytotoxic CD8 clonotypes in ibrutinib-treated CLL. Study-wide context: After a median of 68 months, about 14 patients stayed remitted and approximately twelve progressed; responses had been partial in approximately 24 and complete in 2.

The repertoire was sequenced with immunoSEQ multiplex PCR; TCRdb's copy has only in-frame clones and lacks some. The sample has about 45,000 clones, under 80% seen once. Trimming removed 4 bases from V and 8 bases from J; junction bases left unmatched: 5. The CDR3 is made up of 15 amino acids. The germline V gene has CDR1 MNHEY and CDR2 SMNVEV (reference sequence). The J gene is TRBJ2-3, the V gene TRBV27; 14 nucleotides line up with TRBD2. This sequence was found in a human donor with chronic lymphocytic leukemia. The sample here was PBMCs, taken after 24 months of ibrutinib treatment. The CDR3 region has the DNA TGTGCCAGCAGTTGGGGACTAGCGGGAGAGGCTACGCAGTATTTT. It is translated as CASSWGLAGEATQYF.